The present entry profiles one TCR beta chain with its context. This clone was picked up one time. Its binding antigen is unknown. No base-level quality is on record; no much larger clone is a single base apart. The entry originates in a study of shared clonotypes between healthy human individuals (TCRdb year 2020). A note on the overall study: The cohort comprised a couple of women and a few men aged 18 to 49 years. Libraries were prepared and TCR repertoires were sequenced by different laboratories using diverse techniques, in order to increase sequencing depth and limit assay-specific biases. The study deeply sequenced blood TCR repertoires of five healthy adults to estimate repertoire size and the extent of clonotype sharing between individuals. Each donor's leukapheresis produced roughly between roughly 0.85 and 10 billion PBMCs. Results and caveats for the whole study, not just this receptor: Sampling was limited to blood, and TCR repertoires in tissue likely differ from TCR repertoires in blood. Pairwise subsampling indicated that sequencing depth was expected to affect the degree of clonotype sharing among donors. The small number of donors limited the genetic and exposure-history diversity represented.

As encoded in the germline V gene (reference sequence), CDR1 is GTSNPN while CDR2 is SVGIG. CDR3 length: 15 amino acids, cysteine to phenylalanine. Of the read, only the CDR3 DNA is kept; its 45 bases are in frame from base 1. The germline ends are 12 bases apart after V is trimmed by 1 base and J by 2 bases. Using the deep immunoSEQ assay, TCR CDR3 regions were amplified from genomic DNA by multiplex PCR. Genomic DNA extracted from each cell subset was distributed evenly over all wells of several immunoSEQ 96-well plates, and each plate served as one replicate. For unsorted PBMC, each replicate PCR was loaded with approximately 300 ng genomic DNA, equivalent to 25,000 to 35,000 T cell genomes. Ten immunoSEQ deep assay plates were used to sequence unsorted PBMC genomic DNA. Purified libraries were measured with a Qubit 3.0 fluorometer, size-checked on a Bioanalyzer 2100, and measured again with the KAPA Library Quantification kit. Every immunoSEQ 96-well plate was sequenced on a separate single-read 150-cycle Illumina NextSeq 550 flow cell. In the source study's methods: Because only junctional sequences without quality scores were contained in the immunoSEQ output, filtering matching that applied to full-length reads could not be performed. Sequences were annotated with PyIR, a Python wrapper for IgBLAST v1.9, and V/J genes and CDR3 were assigned using IMGT germline references. Any read was removed if the V/J assignment was weak (E-value above 1e-6), the CDR3 was missing, or the read contained stop codons, out-of-frame junctions, or ambiguous translated residues. V3J clonotypes were defined as sequences sharing an identical inferred V gene, J gene, and CDR3 amino acid sequence. Percentage overlap between repertoires was computed as shared unique clonotypes divided by the size of the smaller repertoire. Three approaches were used to assess repertoire richness: RTK rarefaction, the Chao1 estimator, and Recon v2.1 estimates of unobserved clonotypes. Imported from immuneACCESS, the table was reduced by TCRdb to in-frame sequences with V and J called. These copies leave out some clones; in studies compared against another copy, an unresolved V gene accounts for under half, and the cause of the remainder is not known. That table gives V, J and clone size, and the DNA gave D and trimming. The sample table records around 500,000 clones; around 75% of these occur just once. The top ten constitute about 12% of the sample.

Donors were healthy HIV-negative adults with no recently reported acute infections or vaccinations. Only Caucasian adults living in Nashville, Tennessee, USA were represented among the donors. For unsorted samples, 85 million to 100 million PBMCs were counted, and genomic DNA was extracted using the QIAamp DNA Blood Mini kit. Blood was collected by leukapheresis, and PBMCs were isolated by Ficoll-Histopaque density gradient centrifugation and then cryopreserved in liquid nitrogen vapor phase. Sequences were obtained from PBMCs. The chain uses TRBV30 and TRBJ1-5; tentative D gene TRBD1, with 6 bases matching. The clonotype comes from a middle-aged woman in good health. Some clones in this sample may be carry-over from other donors' samples. CDR3 loop: CAWSGQGSGNQPQHF. The nucleotide sequence reads as follows: TGTGCCTGGAGTGGCCAGGGGTCGGGCAATCAGCCCCAGCATTTT.